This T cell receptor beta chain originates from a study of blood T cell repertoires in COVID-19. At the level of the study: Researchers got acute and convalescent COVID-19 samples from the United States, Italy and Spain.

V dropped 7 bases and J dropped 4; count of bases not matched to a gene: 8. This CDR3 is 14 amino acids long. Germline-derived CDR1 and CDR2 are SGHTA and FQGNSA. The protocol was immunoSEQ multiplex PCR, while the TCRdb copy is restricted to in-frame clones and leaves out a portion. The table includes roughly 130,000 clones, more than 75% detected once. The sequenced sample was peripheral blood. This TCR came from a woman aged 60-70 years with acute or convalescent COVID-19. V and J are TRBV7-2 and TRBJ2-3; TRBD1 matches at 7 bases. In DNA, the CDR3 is TGTGCCAGCACCCTAGGGGGCGGGCCAGATACGCAGTATTTT. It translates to CASTLGGGPDTQYF.